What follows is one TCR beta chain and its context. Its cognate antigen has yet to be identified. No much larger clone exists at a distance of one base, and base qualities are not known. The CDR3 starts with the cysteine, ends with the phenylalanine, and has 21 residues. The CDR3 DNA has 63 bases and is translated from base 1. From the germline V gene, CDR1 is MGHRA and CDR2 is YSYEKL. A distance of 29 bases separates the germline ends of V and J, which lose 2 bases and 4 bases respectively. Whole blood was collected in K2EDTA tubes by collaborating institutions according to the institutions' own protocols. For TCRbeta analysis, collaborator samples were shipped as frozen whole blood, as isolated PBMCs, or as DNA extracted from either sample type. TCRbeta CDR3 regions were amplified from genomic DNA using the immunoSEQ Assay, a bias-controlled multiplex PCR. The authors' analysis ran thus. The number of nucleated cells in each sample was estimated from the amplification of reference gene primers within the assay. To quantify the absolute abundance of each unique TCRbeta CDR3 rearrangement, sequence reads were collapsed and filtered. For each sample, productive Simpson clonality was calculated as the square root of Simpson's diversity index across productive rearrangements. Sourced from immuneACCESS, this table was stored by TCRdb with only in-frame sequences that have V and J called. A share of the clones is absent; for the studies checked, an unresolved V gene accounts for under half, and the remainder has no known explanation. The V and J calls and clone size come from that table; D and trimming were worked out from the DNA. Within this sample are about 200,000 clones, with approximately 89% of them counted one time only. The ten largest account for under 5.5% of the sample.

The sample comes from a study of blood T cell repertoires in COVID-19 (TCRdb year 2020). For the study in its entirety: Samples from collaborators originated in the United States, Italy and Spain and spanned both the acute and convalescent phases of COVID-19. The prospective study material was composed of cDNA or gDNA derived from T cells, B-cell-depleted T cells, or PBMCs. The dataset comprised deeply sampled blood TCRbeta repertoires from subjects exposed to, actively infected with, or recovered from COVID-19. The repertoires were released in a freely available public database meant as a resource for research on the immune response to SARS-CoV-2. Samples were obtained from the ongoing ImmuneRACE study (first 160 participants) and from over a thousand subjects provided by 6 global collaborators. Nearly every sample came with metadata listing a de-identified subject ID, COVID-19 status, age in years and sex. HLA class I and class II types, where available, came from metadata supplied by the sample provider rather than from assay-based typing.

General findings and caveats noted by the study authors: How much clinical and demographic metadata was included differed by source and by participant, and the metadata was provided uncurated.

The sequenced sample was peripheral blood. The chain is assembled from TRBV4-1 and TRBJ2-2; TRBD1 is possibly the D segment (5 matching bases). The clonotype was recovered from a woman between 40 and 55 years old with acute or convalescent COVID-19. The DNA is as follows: TGCGCCAGCAGCCAACCTTCCAGGACAAGGATTCAGGGCTCTTCCACCGGGGAGCTGTTTTTT. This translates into CASSQPSRTRIQGSSTGELFF.